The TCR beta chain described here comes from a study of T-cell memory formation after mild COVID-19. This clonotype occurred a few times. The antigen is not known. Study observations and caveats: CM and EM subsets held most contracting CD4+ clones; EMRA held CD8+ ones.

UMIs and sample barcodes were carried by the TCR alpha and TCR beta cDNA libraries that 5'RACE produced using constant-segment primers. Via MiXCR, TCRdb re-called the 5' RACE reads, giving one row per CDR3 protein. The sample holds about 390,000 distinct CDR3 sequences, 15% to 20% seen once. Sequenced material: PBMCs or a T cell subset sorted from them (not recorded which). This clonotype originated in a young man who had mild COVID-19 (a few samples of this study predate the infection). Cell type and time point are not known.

In DNA, the CDR3 is TGTGCCAGCAGCTTACAAAATAGTTGGTCTGGGGTTGAAGCTTTCTTT. Amino acid sequence: CASSLQNSWSGVEAFF. The V and J genes are TRBV7-2 and TRBJ1-1; D remains ambiguous. The V gene lost 2 bases and the J gene lost 7 bases, with 20 bases spanning the gap. In germline, CDR1 is SGHTA, CDR2 FQGNSA. CDR3 size: 16 residues.